This T cell receptor beta chain was obtained from a study of blood T cell repertoires in COVID-19. About the research overall: Both acute and convalescent COVID-19 samples were obtained from the United States, Italy and Spain.

Germline V gene sequence: CDR1 LNHDA, CDR2 SQIVND (reference sequence). The junction had 12 bases not matched to a gene; V was cut back by 3 bases and J by 9 bases. The CDR3 consists of 17 residues. The table came from immunoSEQ multiplex PCR; TCRdb's copy has only in-frame clones and leaves some out. The table records some 190,000 clones, 80% of them present only once. No more than 2 weeks before study entry, exposed participants had met a case of COVID-19. The genes are TRBV19 and TRBJ1-4, with TRBD1 matching over 11 bases. The clonotype originates from a man aged 55 to 70 who had been exposed to COVID-19. The sequenced sample was PBMCs or T cells enriched from blood (not recorded which). The CDR3 reads CASSIKGQGVRGKKLFF. CDR3 nucleotides: TGTGCCAGTAGTATTAAGGGACAGGGGGTTCGAGGTAAAAAACTGTTTTTT. Supplemented by reference TRBV19 and TRBJ1-4, the full variable domain reads DGGITQSPKYLFRKEGQNVTLSCEQNLNHDAMYWYRQDPGQGLRLIYYSQIVNDFQKGDIAEGYSVSREKKESFPLTVTSAQKNPTAFYLCASSIKGQGVRGKKLFFGSGTQLSVL.